This T cell receptor (beta chain) stems from a study of blood T cell repertoires in COVID-19 (dated by TCRdb to 2020 to 2022). Looking at the study overall: The collaborator samples originated in the United States, Italy and Spain and spanned the acute and convalescent phases of COVID-19. The prospective study material was composed of cDNA or gDNA derived from T cells, B-cell-depleted T cells, or PBMCs. The dataset comprised deeply sampled blood TCRbeta repertoires from subjects exposed to, actively infected with, or recovered from COVID-19. The repertoires were made available in a free public database intended to serve as a resource for research on the immune response to SARS-CoV-2. Samples were obtained from the ongoing ImmuneRACE study (first 160 participants) and from some 1,300 subjects provided by 6 global collaborators. Nearly every sample came with metadata listing a de-identified subject ID, COVID-19 status, age in years and sex. Where HLA class I and class II types were available, the types were taken from metadata supplied by the sample provider, not from assay-based typing.

TCRbeta CDR3 regions were amplified from genomic DNA using the immunoSEQ Assay, a bias-controlled multiplex PCR. Under the source paper's analysis protocol: Within the assay, amplification of reference gene primers was used to estimate how many nucleated cells each sample contained. To quantify the absolute abundance of each unique TCRbeta CDR3 rearrangement, sequence reads were collapsed and filtered. For each sample, productive Simpson clonality was calculated as the square root of Simpson's diversity index across productive rearrangements. Entries here come from immuneACCESS through TCRdb and include only in-frame sequences with V and J called. Some clones fail to appear in such tables; in the studies checked, an unresolved V gene covers under half of the shortfall, and the cause of the remainder is unknown. V and J calls and clone size are as listed in that table; D and trimming were resolved from the DNA. The sample contains about 130,000 clones, 80% of them found a single time. Clones ranked in the top ten supply around 1.9% of the sample.

Each collaborating institution followed its own protocols to collect whole blood in K2EDTA tubes. For TCRbeta analysis, collaborators shipped samples as frozen whole blood, isolated PBMCs, or DNA extracted from either of those sample types. As concerns this clone: Its antigen is still unknown. No base qualities exist here, and no much larger clone lies one base off it.

Paper-wide results and their limitations: Clinical and demographic metadata were provided uncurated, with the amount varying by source and participant.

The sequence was obtained from a man in his sixties or seventies with acute or convalescent COVID-19. Sequencing used peripheral blood.

The bases are TGTGCCAGCAGCGAACTAGCTGGCGGCACAGATACGCAGTATTTT. This codes for CASSELAGGTDTQYF. The V and J genes are TRBV7-8 and TRBJ2-3; 6 matching bases give a weak D call of TRBD2. Looking up the germline V gene yields CDR1 SGHVS and CDR2 FQNEAQ. V is shortened by 5 bases, J by 1 base, and the region joining them spans 13 bases. The CDR3, from cysteine to phenylalanine, totals 15 residues. The only DNA kept is the CDR3, 45 bases in frame from the first base.